This T cell receptor beta chain was found in a study of OX40 agonist ivuxolimab in advanced cancers. In the case of this clone: At one boundary the junction diverges from the germline segment, which might be a read error.

The table came from immunoSEQ multiplex PCR; TCRdb's copy has only in-frame clones and leaves some out. Of 25,000 to 30,000 clones listed, 75% to 85% were seen once; the top ten hold 21%. The CDR3 spans 14 residues. Per the germline V gene, CDR1 is SGHRS and CDR2 is YFSETQ. V usage is TRBV5-1 and J usage is TRBJ2-7; possible D gene TRBD2, 5 bases. Sample: CD4+ or CD8+ T cells sorted from blood, taken in a trial of the OX40 agonist ivuxolimab. The source of this sequence is an adult with an advanced solid tumor such as melanoma, head and neck, liver or kidney cancer. Here the CDR3 DNA reads TGCGCCAGCAGCTTGGGAGGGTTCTCCTACGGGCAGTACTTC. Residues: CASSLGGFSYGQYF.